This TCR beta chain was retrieved from a study of T cells in localized non-small cell lung cancer. Study-level results: In uninvolved adjacent lung, T cell clonality reached its highest value, exceeding tumor. Adjacent lung held a median roughly 60 of the top 100 tumor clones. Multi-region tumor sequencing was not done, so intratumor heterogeneity could not be excluded.

Comments on this clone: Its target is not known.

Some clones are missing from TCRdb's copy, which holds only in-frame ones; the method was immunoSEQ multiplex PCR. The data contain roughly 24,000 clones, around 86% of them singletons. The TCR originated in a man aged 35-75 years with stage I squamous cell lung carcinoma. Sequenced here: peripheral blood, sampled before any cancer treatment.

In DNA, the CDR3 is TGTGCCAGCAGACCCAGTCCGTTCATGACCGGGGAGCTGTTTTTT. It yields the protein CASRPSPFMTGELFF. The chain recombines TRBV6-6 with TRBJ2-2, with D hard to call. V gave up 6 bases and J gave up 5 bases, with 16 bases separating them. Germline CDR1 is MNHNY and CDR2 is SVGAGI (reference sequence). This CDR3 comprises 15 residues.